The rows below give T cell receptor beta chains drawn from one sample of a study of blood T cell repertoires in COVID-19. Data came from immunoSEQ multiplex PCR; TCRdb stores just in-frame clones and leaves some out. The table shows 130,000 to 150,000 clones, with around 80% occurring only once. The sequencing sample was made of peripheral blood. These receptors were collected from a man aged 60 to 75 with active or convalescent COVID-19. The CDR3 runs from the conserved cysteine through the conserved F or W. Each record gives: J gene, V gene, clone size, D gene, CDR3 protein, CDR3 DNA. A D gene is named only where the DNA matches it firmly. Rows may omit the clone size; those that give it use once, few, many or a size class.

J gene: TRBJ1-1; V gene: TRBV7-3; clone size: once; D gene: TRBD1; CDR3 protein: CASSQGGGAGTEAFF; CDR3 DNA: TGTGCCAGCAGCCAAGGGGGCGGTGCGGGTACTGAAGCTTTCTTT
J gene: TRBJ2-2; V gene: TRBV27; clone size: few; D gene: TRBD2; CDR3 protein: CASNNGGSGRGAGELFF; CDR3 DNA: TGTGCCAGCAATAACGGCGGGAGTGGCCGTGGGGCCGGGGAGCTGTTTTTT
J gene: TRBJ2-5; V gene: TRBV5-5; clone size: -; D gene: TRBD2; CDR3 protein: CASSLPAGGGETQYF; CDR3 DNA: TGTGCCAGCAGCTTGCCAGCGGGAGGGGGAGAGACCCAGTACTTC
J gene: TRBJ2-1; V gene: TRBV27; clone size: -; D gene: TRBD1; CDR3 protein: CATIQGVSQGDEQFF; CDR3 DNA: TGTGCCACCATTCAGGGCGTCTCCCAGGGGGATGAGCAGTTCTTC
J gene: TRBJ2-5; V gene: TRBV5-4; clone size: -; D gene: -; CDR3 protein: CASSLDRGLQETQYF; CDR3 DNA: TGTGCCAGCAGCCTCGACAGGGGACTACAAGAGACCCAGTACTTC
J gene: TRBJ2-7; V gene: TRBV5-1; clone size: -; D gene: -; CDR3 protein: CASTTEGYEQYF; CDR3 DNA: TGCGCCAGCACGACTGAAGGCTACGAGCAGTACTTC
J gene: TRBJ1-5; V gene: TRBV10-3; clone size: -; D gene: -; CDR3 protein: CAISEGQGTGQPQHF; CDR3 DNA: TGTGCCATCAGTGAAGGGCAGGGGACGGGCCAGCCCCAGCATTTT
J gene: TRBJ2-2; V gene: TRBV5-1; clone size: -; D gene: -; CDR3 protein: CASSFSGVNTGELFF; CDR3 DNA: TGCGCCAGCAGCTTTAGCGGAGTGAACACCGGGGAGCTGTTTTTT
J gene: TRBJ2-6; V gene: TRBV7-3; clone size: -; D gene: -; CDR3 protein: CASSPLGHISGANVLTF; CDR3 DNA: TGTGCCAGCAGCCCCCTGGGACATATCTCTGGGGCCAACGTCCTGACTTTC
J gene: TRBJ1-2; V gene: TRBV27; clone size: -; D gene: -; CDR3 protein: CASSFRETGRRGYTF; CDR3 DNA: TGTGCCAGCAGTTTTCGGGAGACCGGGCGGAGAGGCTACACCTTC
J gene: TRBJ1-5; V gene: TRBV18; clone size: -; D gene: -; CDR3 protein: CASSPNSNQPQHF; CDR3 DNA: TGTGCCAGCTCACCCAATAGCAATCAGCCCCAGCATTTT
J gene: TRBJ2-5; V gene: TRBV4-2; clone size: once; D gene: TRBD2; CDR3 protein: CASSISQRERETQYF; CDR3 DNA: TGTGCCAGCAGCATTTCCCAGCGGGAGAGGGAGACCCAGTACTTC
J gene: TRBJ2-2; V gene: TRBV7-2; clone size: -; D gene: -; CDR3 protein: CASSLKPLSGELFF; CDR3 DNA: TGTGCCAGCAGCTTAAAACCCCTAAGCGGGGAGCTGTTTTTT
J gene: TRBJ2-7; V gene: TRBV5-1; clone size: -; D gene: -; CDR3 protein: CASSSSAWRGHYEQYF; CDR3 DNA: TGCGCCAGCAGCTCCTCGGCGTGGCGGGGCCACTACGAGCAGTACTTC
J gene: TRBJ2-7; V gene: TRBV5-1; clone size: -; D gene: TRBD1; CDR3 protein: CASSLGLTGYVHEQYF; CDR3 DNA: TGCGCCAGCAGCCTTGGTTTGACAGGGTACGTCCACGAGCAGTACTTC
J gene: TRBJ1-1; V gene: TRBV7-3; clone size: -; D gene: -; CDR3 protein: CASSLRAGSLNTEAFF; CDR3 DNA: TGTGCCAGCAGCTTAAGGGCGGGCAGCTTGAACACTGAAGCTTTCTTT
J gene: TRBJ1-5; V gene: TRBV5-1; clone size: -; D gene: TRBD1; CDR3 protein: CASSVDRGNQPQHF; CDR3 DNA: TGCGCCAGCAGCGTGGACAGGGGCAATCAGCCCCAGCATTTT
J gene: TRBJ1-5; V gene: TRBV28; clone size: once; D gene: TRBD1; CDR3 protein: CASTKDRGVNNQPQHF; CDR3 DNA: TGTGCCAGCACTAAGGACAGGGGGGTGAACAATCAGCCCCAGCATTTT
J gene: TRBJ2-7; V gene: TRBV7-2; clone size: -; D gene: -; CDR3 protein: CASSPWVRSSYEQYF; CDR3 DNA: TGTGCCAGCAGCCCCTGGGTGCGGAGCTCCTACGAGCAGTACTTC
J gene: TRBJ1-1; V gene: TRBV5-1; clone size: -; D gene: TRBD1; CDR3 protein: CASSWGTGETEAFF; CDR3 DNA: TGCGCCAGCAGCTGGGGGACAGGGGAGACTGAAGCTTTCTTT
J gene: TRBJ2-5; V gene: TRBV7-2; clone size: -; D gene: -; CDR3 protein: CASSLDYLQETQYF; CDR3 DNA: TGTGCCAGCAGTTTGGACTACCTCCAAGAGACCCAGTACTTC
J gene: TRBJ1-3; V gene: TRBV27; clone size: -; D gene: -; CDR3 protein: CASSPRTDQPGNTIYF; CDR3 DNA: TGTGCCAGCAGTCCACGGACAGATCAACCTGGAAACACCATATATTTT